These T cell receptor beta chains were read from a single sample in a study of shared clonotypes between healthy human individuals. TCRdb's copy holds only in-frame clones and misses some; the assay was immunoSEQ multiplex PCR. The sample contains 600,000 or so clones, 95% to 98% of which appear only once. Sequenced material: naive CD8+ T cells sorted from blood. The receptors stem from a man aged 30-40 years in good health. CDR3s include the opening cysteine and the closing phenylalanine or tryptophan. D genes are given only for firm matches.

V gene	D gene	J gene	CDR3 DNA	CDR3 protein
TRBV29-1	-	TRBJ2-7	TGCAGCGTTGAGGATGGACGCGGGACAGCGTACTTC	CSVEDGRGTAYF
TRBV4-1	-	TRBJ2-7	TGCGCCAGCAGCCAAGTCGGGGGCTCCTACGAGCAGTACTTC	CASSQVGGSYEQYF
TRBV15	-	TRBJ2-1	TGTGCCACCAGCAGAGGGAGCGGCTACAATGAGCAGTTCTTC	CATSRGSGYNEQFF
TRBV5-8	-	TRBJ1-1	TGTGCCAGCAGCTTGGCCGTGAGGGTTGAAGCTTTCTTT	CASSLAVRVEAFF
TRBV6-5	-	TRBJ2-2	TGTGCCAGCGGCCAACGGCCTAGTGGGGAGCTGTTTTTT	CASGQRPSGELFF
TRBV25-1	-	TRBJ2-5	TGTGCCAGCAGTTTCCTCGAGGGCCTCCAAGAGACCCAGTACTTC	CASSFLEGLQETQYF
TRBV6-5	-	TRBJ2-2	TGTGCCAGCAGCGACGTACAGAACACCGGGGAGCTGTTTTTT	CASSDVQNTGELFF
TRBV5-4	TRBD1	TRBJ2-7	TGTGCCAGCAGCTCCGGGACAGGAAGCGGTATGAGCTCCTACGAGCAGTACTTC	CASSSGTGSGMSSYEQYF
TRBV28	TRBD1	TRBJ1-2	TGTGCCAGCAGTGAGGGACAGGGGATTAGGTATGGCTACACCTTC	CASSEGQGIRYGYTF
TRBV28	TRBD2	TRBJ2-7	TGTGCCAGCAGGGGACCATTAGCGGGAAGAGAAAGGTACGAGCAGTACTTC	CASRGPLAGRERYEQYF
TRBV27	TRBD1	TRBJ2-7	TGTGCCAGCAGTTTTCGGGGACAGAGCTCCTACGAGCAGTACTTC	CASSFRGQSSYEQYF
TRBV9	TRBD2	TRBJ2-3	TGTGCCAGCAGCGCTAGCGGGAGGGACACAGATACGCAGTATTTT	CASSASGRDTDTQYF
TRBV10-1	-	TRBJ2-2	TGCGCCAGCAGTGAGTCGGTACCCCCACCCGGGGAGCTGTTTTTT	CASSESVPPPGELFF
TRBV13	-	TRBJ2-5	TGTGCCAGCAGCTTAGGCACTGGACAGAGGGATGGAGAGACCCAGTACTTC	CASSLGTGQRDGETQYF
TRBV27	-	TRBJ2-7	TGTGCCAGCAGTTTAGGTCAATACTACGAGCAGTACTTC	CASSLGQYYEQYF
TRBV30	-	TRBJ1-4	TGTGCCTGGAGTCGGCGGGACAATCCTAATGAAAAACTGTTTTTT	CAWSRRDNPNEKLFF